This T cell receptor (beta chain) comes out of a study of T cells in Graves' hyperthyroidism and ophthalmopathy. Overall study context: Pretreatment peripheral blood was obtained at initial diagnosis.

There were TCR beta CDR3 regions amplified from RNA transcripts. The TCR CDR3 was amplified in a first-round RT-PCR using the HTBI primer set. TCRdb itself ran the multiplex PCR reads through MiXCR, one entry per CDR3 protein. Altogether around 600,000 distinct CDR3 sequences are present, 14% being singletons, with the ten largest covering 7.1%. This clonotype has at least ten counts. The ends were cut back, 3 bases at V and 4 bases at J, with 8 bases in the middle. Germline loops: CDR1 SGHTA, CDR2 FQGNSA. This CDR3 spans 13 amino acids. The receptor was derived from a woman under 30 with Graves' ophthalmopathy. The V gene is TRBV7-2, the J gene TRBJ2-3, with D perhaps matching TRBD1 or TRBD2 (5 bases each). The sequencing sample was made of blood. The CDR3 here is CASSFLGADTQYF. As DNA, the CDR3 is TGTGCCAGCAGCTTTTTGGGGGCAGATACGCAGTATTTT.